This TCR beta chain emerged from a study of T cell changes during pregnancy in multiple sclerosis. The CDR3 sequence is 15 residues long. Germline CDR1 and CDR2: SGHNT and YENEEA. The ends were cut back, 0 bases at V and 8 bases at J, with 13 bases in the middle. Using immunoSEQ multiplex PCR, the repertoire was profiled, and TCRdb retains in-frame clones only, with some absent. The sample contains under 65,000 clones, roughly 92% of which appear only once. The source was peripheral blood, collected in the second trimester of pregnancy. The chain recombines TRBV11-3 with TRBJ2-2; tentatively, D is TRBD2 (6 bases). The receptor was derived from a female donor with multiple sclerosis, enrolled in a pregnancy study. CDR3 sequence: CASSLEGGGFGELFF. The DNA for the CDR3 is TGTGCCAGCAGCTTAGAGGGAGGCGGCTTTGGGGAGCTGTTTTTT.